This is a list of T cell receptor beta chains from one sample in a study of blood T cell repertoires in COVID-19. Sequenced by immunoSEQ multiplex PCR; TCRdb stores in-frame clones only, minus some. The data hold more than 200,000 clones, with about 87% observed a single time. The sequenced sample was peripheral blood. Receptor source: a young man with COVID-19, enrolled during active disease. Each CDR3 is given with its conserved first and last residue. Each record gives: V gene, clone size, J gene, CDR3 protein. Where a row states a size, it is once, few, many or the class of an expanded clone; other rows omit it.

TRBV5-4	-	TRBJ2-5	CASSPFAGGQETQYF
TRBV5-4	-	TRBJ1-5	CASSAGGQGFGGPQHF
TRBV28	-	TRBJ1-2	CACTGNYGYTF
TRBV10-3	-	TRBJ1-1	CAISQTGGAGGTEAFF
TRBV5-1	few	TRBJ2-2	CASRGTSGVNTGELFF
TRBV25-1	-	TRBJ2-3	CASSANRGKRTDTQYF
TRBV19	-	TRBJ1-5	CASSMGGDFNQPQHF
TRBV29-1	-	TRBJ2-7	CSVDGTGSYEQYF
TRBV2	few	TRBJ1-5	CASRATVDSNQPQHF
TRBV16	-	TRBJ2-7	CASSQSLLEQYF
TRBV25-1	-	TRBJ1-2	CASSETVGVSRGYTF
TRBV6-2/TRBV6-3	-	TRBJ2-7	CASSSVDTRGLYEQYF
TRBV27	-	TRBJ2-3	CASSFQRTYSTDTQYF
TRBV7-8	few	TRBJ2-7	CASSLDSTYEQYF
TRBV5-5	-	TRBJ2-3	CASSLATTADTQYF
TRBV14	medium-sized	TRBJ1-2	CASSGLQVFEGYTF
TRBV12-3/TRBV12-4	-	TRBJ1-2	CASSLRTVYGYTF
TRBV7-2	-	TRBJ1-5	CASSDPGTGGVTGQPQHF
TRBV7-2	-	TRBJ2-7	CASSLWGSGGPGEQYF
TRBV19	-	TRBJ1-4	CASRGGQDRPNEKLFF
TRBV7-2	-	TRBJ2-2	CASSPGTSTGELFF
TRBV24-1	-	TRBJ2-7	CATKGDSYEQYF
TRBV7-2	-	TRBJ1-2	CASSLQGRYGYTF
TRBV19	-	TRBJ1-2	CASSEQGIRGYTF
TRBV6-5	-	TRBJ2-3	CASSPGPGADTQYF
TRBV27	-	TRBJ1-1	CASTGLGQGNTEAFF
TRBV4-2	-	TRBJ1-2	CASSQERGRGGNYGYTF
TRBV6-5	-	TRBJ1-1	CASSYDRVNTEAFF
TRBV5-1	once	TRBJ1-6	CASSFSGQGDGSPLHF
TRBV24-1	-	TRBJ2-7	CATSDSRQIDLYEQYF
TRBV19	-	TRBJ1-1	CASSIGGTNTEAFF
TRBV11-2	once	TRBJ1-5	CASSYLGQGSNQPQHF
TRBV5-1	-	TRBJ1-4	CASSPGLVALSEKLFF
TRBV6-6	-	TRBJ2-7	CASSYGLSYEQYF
TRBV27	once	TRBJ1-2	CASRKGNYGYTF
TRBV18	-	TRBJ1-2	CASSEQGLDGYTF
TRBV27	-	TRBJ2-2	CASTGGSGELFF
TRBV5-4	-	TRBJ2-2	CASSLAENTGELFF
TRBV7-9	-	TRBJ1-1	CASGQSEAFF
TRBV6-5	-	TRBJ1-1	CASRVDLNTEAFF
TRBV7-3	-	TRBJ1-6	CASTFRSWDRVNSPLHF
TRBV6-5	-	TRBJ1-1	CASSYDTGENTEAFF
TRBV5-4	-	TRBJ2-3	CASSLMELSTDTQYF
TRBV7-9	-	TRBJ2-7	CASRGTGGGEQYF
TRBV19	-	TRBJ2-1	CASSQWSSYNEQFF
TRBV24-1	few	TRBJ2-7	CATSDSSRVSYEQYF
TRBV12-5	-	TRBJ1-2	CASGPLPNYGYTF
TRBV7-9	once	TRBJ2-7	CASSLFGTGDEQYF
TRBV30	-	TRBJ2-7	CAWSPGLAGAEEQYF
TRBV28	once	TRBJ2-7	CASSLGQGREQYF
TRBV5-8	-	TRBJ2-6	CASSFDPGGSRSGANVLTF
TRBV2	few	TRBJ1-5	CASSDGVLNQPQHF
TRBV15	-	TRBJ2-7	CATSRGTGPYEQYF
TRBV28	-	TRBJ1-2	CASSSAGDGYTF
TRBV7-8	once	TRBJ1-2	CASSLGAPSTYGYTF
TRBV9	once	TRBJ1-3	CASSVTGNGNTIYF
TRBV5-4	-	TRBJ2-1	CASSLPAGGLYNEQFF